The clone carrying this T cell receptor beta chain came up many times. The antigen is undetermined. The data are from a study of T-cell reconstitution after alpha-beta-depleted transplantation in children. Study-level points and caveats: Hyperexpanded clones declined; after one year, newly produced T cells mostly supplied diversity.

Germline CDR1 LGHNA, CDR2 YNFKEQ. The V end lost 3 bases, the J end lost 4 bases, and 9 bases lay between the germline ends. The CDR3 has 13 amino acids. The authors prepared the TCRbeta library with unique molecular identifiers. TCRdb processed the PCR reads anew with MiXCR; each CDR3 protein has one entry. The sample holds 200,000 to 300,000 distinct CDR3 sequences; roughly 23% are singletons and the top ten take about 2.8%. The source material was PBMCs, sampled before TCRalphabeta/CD19-depleted stem cell transplant. The chain couples TRBV4-2 to TRBJ2-5; D may match TRBD1 or TRBD2 (5 bases each). This clonotype was obtained from a girl aged 2 to 10 with Fanconi anemia, due to receive a stem cell transplant. CDR3 in amino acids: CASSQGPVETQYF. The CDR3 nucleotides are TGTGCCAGCAGCCAGGGACCGGTAGAGACCCAGTACTTC.